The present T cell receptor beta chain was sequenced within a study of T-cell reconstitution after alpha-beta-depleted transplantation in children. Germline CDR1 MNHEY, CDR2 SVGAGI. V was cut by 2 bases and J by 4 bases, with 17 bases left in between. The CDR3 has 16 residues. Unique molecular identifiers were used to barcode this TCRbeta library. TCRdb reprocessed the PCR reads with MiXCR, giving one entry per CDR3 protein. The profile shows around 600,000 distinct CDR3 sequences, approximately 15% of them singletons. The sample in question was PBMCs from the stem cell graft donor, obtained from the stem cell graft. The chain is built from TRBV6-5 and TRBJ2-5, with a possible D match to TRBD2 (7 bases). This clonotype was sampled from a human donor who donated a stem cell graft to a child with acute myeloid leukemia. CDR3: CASSYAPGGGRETQYF. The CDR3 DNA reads TGTGCCAGCAGTTACGCCCCCGGCGGGGGCCGAGAGACCCAGTACTTC.